The 26 T cell receptor beta chains listed next were all sequenced from one sample in a study of T cell clusters in autoimmune cytopenias. Multiplex touch-down PCR amplified TRB using TRB-A and TRB-B pools in one tube. TCRdb reprocessed the multiplex PCR reads and reports one entry per CDR3 protein, with no DNA. Its listing shows around 2,000 distinct CDR3 sequences. Tens of thousands of genome equivalents of blood DNA were amplified for TRB. This sample also belongs to another study, concerning T cell repertoires in aging, cancer and after chemotherapy.

Source material: peripheral blood. These receptor sequences come from a human donor with an autoimmune cytopenia or autoimmune hepatitis (not recorded which).

The chain links TRBV7-9 to TRBJ2-7. CDR1 and CDR2 from the germline V gene are SEHNR and FQNEAQ (reference sequence). The CDR3 is 15 amino acids. CDR3 loop: CASSLGAFRAYEQYF.

V is TRBV18 and J is TRBJ1-1; checking the TCRdb D call of TRBD1 is not possible without DNA. CDR3 length equals 11 residues. Germline lookup yields CDR1 KGHSH and CDR2 LQKENI. The CDR3 sequence: CASSRQTEAFF.

The chain joins TRBV7-9 to TRBJ2-1; TCRdb names TRBD2, which stays unverified in the absence of DNA. Germline loops: CDR1 SEHNR, CDR2 FQNEAQ (reference sequence). This CDR3 region has 15 residues. CDR3 amino acids: CASSWQGRAENEQFF.

The rearrangement links TRBV5-4 to TRBJ2-3; TCRdb designates TRBD2, a call that cannot be tested without DNA. CDR1 is SGHNT, CDR2 YYREEE, per germline (reference sequence). This CDR3 has 14 amino acids. CDR3 sequence reads: CASSLGASPDTQYF.

V and J are TRBV6-4 and TRBJ2-3. There are 14 residues in the CDR3. Germline CDR1 MRHNA, CDR2 SNTAGT. CDR3 loop: CASSDGWETDTQYF.

This clonotype is medium-sized (0.01 to 0.1%) by frequency. The chain recombines TRBV19 with TRBJ1-6; TCRdb's assignment of TRBD1 cannot be checked, as there is no DNA. Looked up from germline, CDR1 is LNHDA and CDR2 is SQIVND (reference sequence). The CDR3 runs 14 residues. The CDR3 sequence: CASRLGQYNSPLHF.

The chain joins TRBV6-6 to TRBJ1-1; TCRdb selects TRBD1, and the lack of DNA leaves this call unchecked. CDR1 is MNHNY, CDR2 SVGAGI, per germline (reference sequence). The CDR3 covers 13 residues. The CDR3 loop reads CASTIDRGTEAFF.

This clonotype shows up as hyperexpanded by frequency. This chain uses TRBV5-6 with TRBJ2-7; TCRdb designates TRBD2, a call that cannot be tested without DNA. CDR1 SGHDT and CDR2 YYEEEE come from the germline V gene. CDR3 length: 14 amino acids. CDR3 in amino acids: CASTTEGDGYEQYF.

The chain uses TRBV14 and TRBJ2-2; TCRdb indicates TRBD2, and absent DNA this call remains unverified. The length of the CDR3 is 15 residues. CDR1 is SGHDN and CDR2 is FVKESK in the germline V gene. CDR3 sequence reads: CASGEATKNTGELFF.

The V and J genes are TRBV5-1 and TRBJ2-1; lacking DNA, the TRBD2 call made by TCRdb goes unchecked. The length of the CDR3 is 14 residues. Per germline, CDR1 SGHRS and CDR2 YFSETQ. This chain's CDR3 is CASTHPKGDNEQFF.

The chain joins TRBV5-4 to TRBJ2-1. CDR3 length: 15 amino acids. CDR1 is SGHNT, CDR2 YYREEE, per germline (reference sequence). CDR3 loop: CASSFSTGSYNEQFF.

Measured by frequency, this clonotype is medium-sized (0.01 to 0.1%). The CDR3 here is CASSSGQGGDEQFF. The chain is built from TRBV11-3 and TRBJ2-1; TCRdb designates TRBD1, a call that cannot be tested without DNA. CDR1 is SGHNT, CDR2 YENEEA, per germline. The CDR3 is 14 residues long. Full variable domain (rest looked up from reference TRBV11-3 and TRBJ2-1): EAGVVQSPRYKIIEKKQPVAFWCNPISGHNTLYWYLQNLGQGPELLIRYENEEAVDDSQLPKDRFSAERLKGVDSTLKIQPAELGDSAVYLCASSSGQGGDEQFFGPGTRLTVL.

This chain joins TRBV6-5 and TRBJ2-1; TCRdb names TRBD2, which stays unverified in the absence of DNA. The CDR3 spans 15 residues. Germline values: CDR1 MNHEY, CDR2 SVGAGI. CDR3 sequence reads: CASSSTSGRAGEQFF.

This chain connects TRBV6-4 to TRBJ2-3. Germline V gene data show CDR1 as MRHNA and CDR2 as SNTAGT. The CDR3 consists of 13 residues. The CDR3 protein is CASSDTGTDTQYF.

The chain carries TRBV19 and TRBJ2-7; TCRdb designates TRBD2, a call that cannot be tested without DNA. CDR1 is LNHDA and CDR2 is SQIVND in the germline V gene (reference sequence). The CDR3 runs to 15 residues. The CDR3 here is CASSIGAGEIYEQYF.

J is TRBJ2-3 and V is TRBV10-3; the D call from TCRdb, TRBD2, cannot be confirmed without DNA. This CDR3 is 14 amino acids long. Germline V gene lookup returns CDR1 ENHRY and CDR2 SYGVKD. This CDR3 reads CAISEGGGTDTQYF.

This rearrangement joins TRBV12-3 or TRBV12-4 to TRBJ1-2. The CDR3 is 14 amino acids. CDR3 sequence: CASSFGSPTNGYTF.

CDR3 amino acids: CASQPPGARNTGELFF. The chain combines TRBV7-2 with TRBJ2-2; TCRdb designates TRBD1, a call that cannot be tested without DNA. CDR1 is SGHTA and CDR2 is FQGNSA in the germline V gene. CDR3 length: 16 residues.

This clonotype is medium-sized by frequency. The chain carries TRBV19 and TRBJ2-1. Germline CDR1 is LNHDA and CDR2 is SQIVND (reference sequence). The CDR3 covers 14 residues. The CDR3 spells CASSTQSSYNEQFF. The variable domain in full, with the rest retrieved from reference TRBV19 and TRBJ2-1, is DGGITQSPKYLFRKEGQNVTLSCEQNLNHDAMYWYRQDPGQGLRLIYYSQIVNDFQKGDIAEGYSVSREKKESFPLTVTSAQKNPTAFYLCASSTQSSYNEQFFGPGTRLTVL.

The chain is built from TRBV6-1 and TRBJ2-5; the TCRdb D gene call, TRBD1, has no DNA to confirm it. CDR3 length: 14 residues. Per the germline V gene, CDR1 is MNHNS and CDR2 is SASEGT. This chain's CDR3 is CASSAGTGGETQYF.

This clonotype is identified as medium-sized from frequency. The gene calls are TRBV30 and TRBJ2-3; checking the TCRdb D call of TRBD2 is not possible without DNA. Germline CDR1 and CDR2: GTSNPN and SVGIG (reference sequence). The length of the CDR3 is 14 residues. The CDR3 reads CAWDGLESADTQYF.

V and J are TRBV18 and TRBJ1-1. The CDR3 spans 15 residues. Germline values: CDR1 KGHSH, CDR2 LQKENI. CDR3 protein: CASSPPFNARTEAFF.

The CDR3 protein is CATSDLGSGRTHEQFF. This rearrangement joins TRBV24-1 to TRBJ2-1; TCRdb proposes TRBD2, but this gene call is untestable without DNA. The CDR3 totals 16 residues. CDR1 KGHDR and CDR2 SFDVKD come from the germline V gene.

The chain combines TRBV11-3 with TRBJ2-3; TCRdb's assignment of TRBD1 cannot be checked, as there is no DNA. The CDR3 is made up of 15 amino acids. Germline V CDR1 and CDR2: SGHNT, YENEEA. The CDR3 loop reads CASSLTGTAPDTQYF.

Frequency places this clonotype as large. The rearrangement joins TRBV29-1 to TRBJ2-1. CDR1 SQVTM and CDR2 ANQGSEA come from the germline V gene. This CDR3 region has 13 residues. This CDR3 is CSVASALYNEQFF.

Considering frequency, this clonotype is medium-sized. CDR3: CASSLGGRTYNEQFF. The J gene is TRBJ2-1, the V gene TRBV5-6. From germline, CDR1 is SGHDT and CDR2 YYEEEE. The CDR3 covers 15 residues.